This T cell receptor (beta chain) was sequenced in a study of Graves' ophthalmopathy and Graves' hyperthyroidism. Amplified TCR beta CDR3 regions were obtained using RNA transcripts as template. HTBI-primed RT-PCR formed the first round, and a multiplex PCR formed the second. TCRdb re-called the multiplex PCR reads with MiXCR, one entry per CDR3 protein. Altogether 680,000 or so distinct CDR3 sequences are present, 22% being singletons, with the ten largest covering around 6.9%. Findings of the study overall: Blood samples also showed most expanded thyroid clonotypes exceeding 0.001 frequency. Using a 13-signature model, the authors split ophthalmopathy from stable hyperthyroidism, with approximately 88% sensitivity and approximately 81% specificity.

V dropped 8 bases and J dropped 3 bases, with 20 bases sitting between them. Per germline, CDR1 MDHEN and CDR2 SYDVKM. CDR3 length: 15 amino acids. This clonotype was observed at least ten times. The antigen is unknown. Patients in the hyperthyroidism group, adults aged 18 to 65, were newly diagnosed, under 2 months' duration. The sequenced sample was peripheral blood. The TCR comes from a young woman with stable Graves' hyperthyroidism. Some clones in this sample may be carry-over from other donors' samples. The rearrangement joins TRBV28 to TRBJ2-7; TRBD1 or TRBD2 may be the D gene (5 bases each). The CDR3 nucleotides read TGTGCCAGCCACCGGGGCGAGGGTCTAAACTACGAGCAGTACTTC. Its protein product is CASHRGEGLNYEQYF.